This TCR beta chain was sequenced during a study of blood T cell repertoires in COVID-19. Across the study: COVID-19 samples, acute and convalescent, were from the United States, Italy and Spain.

The method was immunoSEQ multiplex PCR; TCRdb's version includes in-frame clones alone and lacks a portion of them. The table records 340,000 or so clones, around 85% of them present only once. Germline V lookup: CDR1 MNHEY, CDR2 SMNVEV (reference sequence). V gave up 6 bases and J gave up 2 bases; unmatched junction bases: 3. The CDR3 loop spans 14 amino acids. The origin of this receptor is a woman in her 40s with acute COVID-19. V is TRBV27 and J is TRBJ1-2; 10 bases agree with TRBD1. The sample consisted of PBMCs or T cells enriched from blood (not recorded which). The CDR3 region is CASRGDRGNYGYTF. The CDR3 DNA reads TGTGCCAGCAGGGGGGACAGGGGAAACTATGGCTACACCTTC.